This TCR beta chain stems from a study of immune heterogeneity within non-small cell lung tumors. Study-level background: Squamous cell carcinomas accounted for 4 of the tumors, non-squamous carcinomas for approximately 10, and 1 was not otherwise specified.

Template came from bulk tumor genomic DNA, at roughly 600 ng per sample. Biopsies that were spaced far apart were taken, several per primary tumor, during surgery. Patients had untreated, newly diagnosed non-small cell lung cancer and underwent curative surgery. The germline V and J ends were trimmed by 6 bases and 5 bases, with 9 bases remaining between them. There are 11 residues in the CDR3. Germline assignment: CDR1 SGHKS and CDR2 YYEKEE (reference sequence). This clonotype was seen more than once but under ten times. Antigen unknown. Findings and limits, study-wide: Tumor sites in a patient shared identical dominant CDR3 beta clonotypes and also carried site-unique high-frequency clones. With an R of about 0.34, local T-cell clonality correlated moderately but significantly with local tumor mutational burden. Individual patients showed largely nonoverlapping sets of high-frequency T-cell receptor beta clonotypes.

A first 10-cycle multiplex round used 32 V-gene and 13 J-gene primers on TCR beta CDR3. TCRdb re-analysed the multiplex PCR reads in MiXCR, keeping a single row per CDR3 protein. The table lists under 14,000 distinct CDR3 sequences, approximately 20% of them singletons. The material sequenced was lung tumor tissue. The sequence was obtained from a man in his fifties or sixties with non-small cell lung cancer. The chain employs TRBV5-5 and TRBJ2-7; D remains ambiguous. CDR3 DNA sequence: TGTGCCAGCACAAACAGACACGAGCAGTACTTC. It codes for CASTNRHEQYF.